The 27 T cell receptor beta chains below all came from one sample that was sequenced in a study of shared T cell receptors in the human thymus. Sequencing used immunoSEQ multiplex PCR; TCRdb keeps in-frame clones, though not all of them. Of roughly 410,000 clones in the sample, around 93% were seen once. The source material was thymocytes. The receptors were sampled from a human donor.

V is TRBV6-5 and J is TRBJ1-3; D ambiguous. With 2 bases removed from V and 2 bases from J, the gap between germline ends came to 10 bases. The germline V gene encodes CDR1 MNHEY and CDR2 SVGAGI. The CDR3 runs to 15 residues. The CDR3: CASSYTISPGNTIYF. CDR3 nucleotide sequence: TGTGCCAGCAGTTACACCATTTCGCCTGGAAACACCATATATTTT.

V and J are TRBV4-2 and TRBJ2-7, with D perhaps being TRBD1 or TRBD2 (6 bases each). Between the trimmed V and J ends, which lost 0 bases and 12 bases, there was a span of 27 bases. Germline CDR1 is LGHNA and CDR2 is YNFKEQ. The CDR3 extends over 17 amino acids. The CDR3 region is CASSQEQGGNGNGSRYF. CDR3 bases: TGTGCCAGCAGCCAAGAACAGGGAGGAAATGGTAACGGGAGCAGGTACTTC.

The rearrangement uses TRBV5-1 and TRBJ2-3; the match to TRBD2 covers 7 bases. V was pared by 0 bases and J by 4 bases, with 8 bases of the junction left unmatched. CDR3 length: 16 residues. CDR1 SGHRS and CDR2 YFSETQ come from the germline V gene. CDR3 DNA sequence: TGCGCCAGCAGCTTGGGGGCGGGAGCCACGGCAGATACGCAGTATTTT. This translates into CASSLGAGATADTQYF.

This clone was counted a single time. The chain recombines TRBV28 with TRBJ1-1; no clear D gene. CDR3 length equals 15 residues. The germline V and J ends were trimmed by 2 bases and 0 bases, with 10 bases remaining between them. The germline gives CDR1 MDHEN, CDR2 SYDVKM. The CDR3 bases are TGTGCCAGCAGTTTAACGGGGATCCTGAACACTGAAGCTTTCTTT. Amino acid sequence: CASSLTGILNTEAFF.

The rearrangement links TRBV29-1 to TRBJ2-5, with 9 bases matching TRBD1. The length of the CDR3 is 12 residues. V was clipped by 4 bases and J by 3 bases; unmatched bases: 0. Germline lookup yields CDR1 SQVTM and CDR2 ANQGSEA. For the CDR3, the DNA is TGCAGCGTTGGGACAGGGGAAGAGACCCAGTACTTC. It yields the protein CSVGTGEETQYF.

On this clone itself: Germline is not matched at one junction end, which may reflect a read error. This chain joins TRBV5-1 and TRBJ2-2; perhaps TRBD2 as D (5 bases). CDR1 is SGHRS and CDR2 is YFSETQ in the germline V gene. CDR3 size: 16 residues. DNA for the CDR3: TGCGCCAGCAGCTTGATATCACGAGGGAACCCCGGGGAGCTGTTTTTT. The encoded protein is CASSLISRGNPGELFF.

The chain has TRBV6-5 and TRBJ2-7; TRBD2 matches at 14 bases. CDR3 length: 16 residues. V dropped 2 bases and J dropped 2; count of bases not matched to a gene: 2. Germline loops: CDR1 MNHEY, CDR2 SVGAGI. The CDR3 region has the DNA TGTGCCAGCAGTTACCCGGGACTAGCGGGAGCCTACGAGCAGTACTTC. Protein sequence: CASSYPGLAGAYEQYF.

The gene calls are TRBV6-7 and TRBJ2-1, with 8 nucleotides matching TRBD1. TRBV6-7 carries the ORF label, with uncertain function. The V gene end was trimmed by 0 bases and the J gene end by 4 bases; junction bases not matched to a gene: 5. CDR3 length: 16 residues. The CDR3 nucleotides read TGTGCCAGCAGTTACTCGGACAGGGATGGATACAATGAGCAGTTCTTC. Translating it yields CASSYSDRDGYNEQFF.

This chain uses TRBV11-2 with TRBJ2-3, with TRBD1 matching 7 bases. With V trimmed by 0 bases and J by 1 base, 7 bases remained unmatched. Germline lookup yields CDR1 SGHAT and CDR2 FQNNGV. This CDR3 spans 17 amino acids. The CDR3 region has the DNA TGTGCCAGCAGCTTAGATCTAGGGGGCGAGGGCACAGATACGCAGTATTTT. Amino acid sequence: CASSLDLGGEGTDTQYF.

This rearrangement joins TRBV7-8 to TRBJ1-5; 7 bases line up with TRBD1. Trimming took 8 bases from V and 5 from J; bases not matched to a gene: 9. Germline V gives CDR1 SGHVS, CDR2 FQNEAQ. There are 14 residues in the CDR3. CDR3 region: CASRSTGEDQPQHF. CDR3 nucleotides: TGTGCCAGCCGATCTACAGGGGAGGATCAGCCCCAGCATTTT.

This chain's CDR3 is CASSSGTSEYEQFF. The CDR3, as DNA: TGTGCCAGCAGTTCGGGGACTAGCGAATATGAGCAGTTCTTC. This chain joins TRBV28 and TRBJ2-1; TRBD2 matches at 10 bases. The CDR3 covers 14 residues. The germline V gene encodes CDR1 MDHEN and CDR2 SYDVKM. Trimming cost V 4 bases and J 8 bases; bases outside gene matches: 5.

This clone was recorded only once. The chain uses TRBV18 and TRBJ2-1, with 15 positions matching TRBD2. The CDR3 length is 19 residues. Germline CDR1 KGHSH, CDR2 LQKENI. V shed 2 bases and J 1 base; nucleotides not matched to a gene: 6. The CDR3 loop is CASSPGTSGRPYSYNEQFF. CDR3 nucleotide sequence: TGTGCCAGCTCACCAGGGACTAGCGGGAGGCCTTATTCCTACAATGAGCAGTTCTTC.

The V gene is TRBV27, the J gene TRBJ1-2; tentative D call: TRBD1 (6 bases). V was pared by 3 bases and J by 2 bases, with 10 bases between. The CDR3 extends over 14 amino acids. Germline values: CDR1 MNHEY, CDR2 SMNVEV (reference sequence). This CDR3 reads CASSFQGRNYGYTF. Written as DNA, the CDR3 is TGTGCCAGCAGTTTCCAGGGGCGGAACTATGGCTACACCTTC.

This clone has just a few counts. V gene TRBV27 combines with J gene TRBJ1-5; D is possibly TRBD1 (5 bases). V shed 8 bases and J shed 5 bases, with 16 bases lying between them. The CDR3 loop spans 14 amino acids. Germline loops: CDR1 MNHEY, CDR2 SMNVEV (reference sequence). CDR3 amino acids: CASLYRRTYQPQHF. Here the CDR3 DNA reads TGTGCCAGCCTTTACAGGAGAACCTATCAGCCCCAGCATTTT.

The chain combines TRBV29-1 with TRBJ2-1; 10 bases map to TRBD2. V lost 6 bases and J lost 5; bases outside the gene matches: 4. Germline V gene data show CDR1 as SQVTM and CDR2 as ANQGSEA. There are 13 residues in the CDR3. Written as DNA, the CDR3 is TGCAGCGTGAGGCTAGCGGGAGACAATGAGCAGTTCTTC. Protein product: CSVRLAGDNEQFF.

The J gene is TRBJ2-7, the V gene TRBV6-4; D is unresolved. V was trimmed by 0 bases and J by 8 bases, leaving 17 bases between them. Germline V gives CDR1 MRHNA, CDR2 SNTAGT. The CDR3 is 15 residues long. In nucleotides, the CDR3 is TGTGCCAGCAGTGACTCATGGCCCCGGTTTATTAAGCAGTACTTC. It yields the protein CASSDSWPRFIKQYF.

The V and J genes are TRBV6-4 and TRBJ2-1; 12 bases are shared with TRBD2. CDR1 and CDR2 (germline): MRHNA, SNTAGT. V shed 5 bases and J 1 base; nucleotides not matched to a gene: 9. The CDR3 covers 18 residues. DNA of the CDR3: TGTGCCAGCAGTCCTACTAGCGGGAGGCGACCTTCCTACAATGAGCAGTTCTTC. Encoded protein: CASSPTSGRRPSYNEQFF.

This sequence joins TRBV6-1 and TRBJ2-7, with 12 positions matching TRBD2. Germline values: CDR1 MNHNS, CDR2 SASEGT. Losses at the gene ends were 2 bases for V and 0 bases for J; bases not matched to a gene: 11. The CDR3 has 19 residues. CDR3 nucleotide sequence: TGTGCCAGCAGTGAATTGCTAGCGGGAGGGCCCCGTTCCTCCTACGAGCAGTACTTC. It encodes CASSELLAGGPRSSYEQYF.

The rearrangement links TRBV27 to TRBJ2-3, with D perhaps TRBD1 (10 bases). Germline V gives CDR1 MNHEY, CDR2 SMNVEV (reference sequence). The V and J ends lost 6 bases and 6 bases respectively, with 22 bases between them. This CDR3 is 16 amino acids long. The CDR3 bases are TGTGCCAGCAGCCCTAGCGGGACAGGGGCGCAGGATACGCAGTATTTT. Encoded protein: CASSPSGTGAQDTQYF.

The chain combines TRBV28 with TRBJ2-3; D may be TRBD2 (6 bases). This CDR3 spans 17 amino acids. The V end lost 6 bases, the J end lost 8 bases, and 27 bases lay between the germline ends. CDR1 and CDR2 (germline): MDHEN, SYDVKM. The CDR3 loop reads CASSFPGRREHAGTQYF. CDR3 in DNA: TGTGCCAGCAGCTTCCCGGGCCGGAGGGAGCACGCGGGTACGCAGTATTTT.

The rearrangement uses TRBV7-9 and TRBJ2-3; D uncertain. Trimming took off 5 bases at V and 6 bases at J, with 9 bases between the two ends. The CDR3 totals 12 residues. CDR1 is SEHNR and CDR2 is FQNEAQ in the germline V gene (reference sequence). The CDR3 DNA reads TGTGCCAGCAGCCGACGCGTGGATACGCAGTATTTT. This translates into CASSRRVDTQYF.

The V and J genes are TRBV7-2 and TRBJ2-7; 11 nucleotides line up with TRBD2. The V gene end was trimmed by 1 base and the J gene end by 3 bases; junction bases not matched to a gene: 14. CDR3 length: 19 amino acids. Germline V gene sequence: CDR1 SGHTA, CDR2 FQGNSA. Here the CDR3 DNA reads TGTGCCAGCAGCTTAGAGACCCCGGGGCTAGCGGGAGGAAACTACGAGCAGTACTTC. It is translated as CASSLETPGLAGGNYEQYF.

This chain connects TRBV7-6 to TRBJ1-2; TRBD1 agrees at 7 bases. V was clipped by 5 bases and J by 6 bases; unmatched bases: 15. Germline V gene sequence: CDR1 SGHVS, CDR2 FNYEAQ. CDR3 length: 16 residues. CDR3 sequence: CASSGPQGGGLNGYTF. DNA for the CDR3: TGTGCCAGCAGCGGGCCGCAGGGGGGAGGCTTGAATGGCTACACCTTC.

The CDR3 region is CAISDAGNSSYEQYF. The DNA for the CDR3 is TGTGCCATCAGTGACGCGGGTAACAGCTCCTACGAGCAGTACTTC. V usage is TRBV10-3 and J usage is TRBJ2-7, with D maybe TRBD2 (5 bases). V was shortened by 3 bases and J by 0 bases, with 12 bases between the two germline ends. This CDR3 spans 15 amino acids. CDR1 is ENHRY and CDR2 is SYGVKD in the germline V gene.

The rearrangement joins TRBV27 to TRBJ1-1; maybe TRBD1 (5 bases). CDR3 length: 13 amino acids. With 4 bases removed from V and 1 base from J, the gap between germline ends came to 7 bases. CDR1 is MNHEY, CDR2 SMNVEV, per germline (reference sequence). For the CDR3, the DNA is TGTGCCAGCAGTTCACAGGCGAACACTGAAGCTTTCTTT. As protein: CASSSQANTEAFF.

The chain carries TRBV19 and TRBJ2-7; D possibly corresponds to TRBD2 (6 bases). The CDR3 is 15 residues long. Between the trimmed V and J ends, which lost 5 bases and 0 bases, there was a span of 14 bases. The V gene's germline CDR1 is LNHDA and CDR2 SQIVND (reference sequence). The CDR3, as DNA: TGTGCCAGTAGTCAGAACGGGGGAACCTCCTACGAGCAGTACTTC. Its protein product is CASSQNGGTSYEQYF.

The V and J genes are TRBV25-1 and TRBJ2-1; D is unclear. The CDR3 loop spans 15 amino acids. The germline V gene has CDR1 MGHDK and CDR2 SYGVNS. The germline V and J ends were trimmed by 5 bases and 2 bases, with 13 bases remaining between them. The CDR3 loop is CASSPRRAAYNEQFF. In nucleotides, the CDR3 is TGTGCCAGCAGTCCGCGAAGGGCGGCCTACAATGAGCAGTTCTTC.